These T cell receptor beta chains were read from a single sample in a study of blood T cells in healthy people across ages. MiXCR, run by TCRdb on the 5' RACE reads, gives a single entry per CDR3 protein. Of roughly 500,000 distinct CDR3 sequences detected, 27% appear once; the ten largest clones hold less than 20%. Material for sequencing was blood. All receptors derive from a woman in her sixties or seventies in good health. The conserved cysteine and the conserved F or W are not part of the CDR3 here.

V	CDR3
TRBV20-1	SARDPRTGNYGYT
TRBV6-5	ASRSLSGGSTNEQF
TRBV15	ATSMVVAKNIQY
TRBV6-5	ASSSGAETQY
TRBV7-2	ASSLATGWGGEQY
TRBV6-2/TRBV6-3	ASGPRTGGTPTQY
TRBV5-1	ASSLGTGPGQETQY
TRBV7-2	ASSSLAGAMY
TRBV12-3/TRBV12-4	ASSLGQSNEKLF
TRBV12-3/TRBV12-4	ASSFSGTRNEQF
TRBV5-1	ANSPQGNTEAF
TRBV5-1	ASSPLPGPVEQY
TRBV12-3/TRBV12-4	ASRNDWGDGTEAF
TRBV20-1	SARVRGGDTEAF
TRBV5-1	ASSLDAGQETQY
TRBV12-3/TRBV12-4	ASGLWAGGTGELF
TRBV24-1	ATKEAGDQETQY
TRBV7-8	ASSLVGLVAKNIQY
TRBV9	ARPGGLTGNTIY
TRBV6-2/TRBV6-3	ASSSRGPYNEQF
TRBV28	ASSLGRTSDEQY
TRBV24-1	ATSAGESWELF
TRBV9	ASSALRDRGEKLF
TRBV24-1	ASSDPRTGNTEAF
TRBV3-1	ASSRQGGGGELF
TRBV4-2	ASSQDLATLNSRNEQF
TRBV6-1	ASSEGGGWRETQY
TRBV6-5	ASSYTIYRDRAYEQY
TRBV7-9	ASSLSQGNQPQH
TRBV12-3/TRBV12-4	ASSSQQGSGANALT
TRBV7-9	ASSSLASGTDTQY
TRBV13	ASSSPGHSSGANVLT
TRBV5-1	ASTTGTYYNEQF
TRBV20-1	SAADRQETQY
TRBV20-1	SARVQIYEQY
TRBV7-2	ASSLVVSYTETF
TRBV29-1	SVTTGGSDGELF
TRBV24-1	ATSDSDTGTQY
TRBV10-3	AIKGLAGDAFSYNEQF
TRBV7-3	ASSPNRGLEQH
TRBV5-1	ASSSTFNEQF
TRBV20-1	SARSGTTSFEQY